This is a list of T cell receptor beta chains from one sample in a study of cytomegalovirus exposure and HLA in healthy donors. Data came from immunoSEQ multiplex PCR; TCRdb stores just in-frame clones and leaves some out. The sample contains approximately 120,000 clones, around 94% of which appear only once. The source material was PBMCs. The receptors stem from a young woman in good health and CMV-seronegative. The CDR3 runs from the conserved cysteine through the conserved F or W. D genes are given only for firm matches. Rows may omit the clone size; those that give it use once, few, many or a size class.

>TRBV4-1|-|TRBJ2-3|TRBD2|16
TGCGCCAGCAGCACCTCTTTAGCGGGAGGCACAGATACGCAGTATTTT
CASSTSLAGGTDTQYF
>TRBV30|-|TRBJ2-4|TRBD2|20
TGTGCCTGGAGTCCCCCGGGACTAGCGGTTTTCCGGGGGACCAAAAACATTCAGTACTTC
CAWSPPGLAVFRGTKNIQYF
>TRBV11-3|once|TRBJ2-7|TRBD1|14
TGTGCCAGCAGCCCGGGACAGGGCAACTACGAGCAGTACTTC
CASSPGQGNYEQYF
>TRBV11-3|once|TRBJ2-2|-|13
TGTGCCAGCAGCCAATCTCACGGCGGGGAGCTGTTTTTT
CASSQSHGGELFF
>TRBV6-1|once|TRBJ1-3|TRBD1|18
TGTGCCAGCAGTGAAAGGCCACAGGGGGCCTTCTCTGGAAACACCATATATTTT
CASSERPQGAFSGNTIYF
>TRBV6-5|-|TRBJ1-2|-|13
TGTGCCAGCAGTCCAGGTCCCTACTATGGCTACACCTTC
CASSPGPYYGYTF
>TRBV15|-|TRBJ1-5|TRBD1|14
TGTGCCACCAGCGGGGACAGGGGGGTGCAGCCCCAGCATTTT
CATSGDRGVQPQHF
>TRBV7-9|-|TRBJ2-1|TRBD2|16
TGTGCCAGCAGCTCCTTACTAGCGGGAGTTATCGATGAGCAGTTCTTC
CASSSLLAGVIDEQFF
>TRBV5-4|-|TRBJ2-5|TRBD2|15
TGTGCCAGCAGCTTTAGCGGGACTAACCAAGAGACCCAGTACTTC
CASSFSGTNQETQYF
>TRBV30|-|TRBJ1-2|TRBD1|13
TGTGCCTGGAGGACAGGGGGACCGGGTGGCTACACCTTC
CAWRTGGPGGYTF
>TRBV18|-|TRBJ2-6|TRBD2|18
TGTGCCAGCGCCGCTAGCGGGGGTCGCCTCGGCGGGGCCAACGTCCTGACTTTC
CASAASGGRLGGANVLTF
>TRBV28|-|TRBJ1-5|-|13
TGTGCCAGCAGTCTGTTAAGCAATCAGCCCCAGCATTTT
CASSLLSNQPQHF
>TRBV29-1|-|TRBJ1-2|-|13
TGCAGCGTTTGGGGGGAGGCAAGGTATGGCTACACCTTC
CSVWGEARYGYTF